This T cell receptor (beta chain) was found in a study of T cells in Graves' hyperthyroidism and ophthalmopathy. Study-level points and caveats: The model's output predicted ophthalmopathy at a median of approximately 6.5 months prior to onset.

RNA transcripts gave rise to amplified TCR beta CDR3 regions. With the HTBI primer set, the TCR CDR3 went through a first round of RT-PCR. TCRdb analysed the multiplex PCR reads with MiXCR anew, one entry per CDR3 protein. The repertoire holds roughly 720,000 distinct CDR3 sequences, with around 16% as singletons. Patients aged 18 to 65 with hyperthyroidism were newly diagnosed, with duration under 2 months. V gave up 2 bases and J gave up 4 bases, with 2 bases separating them. The CDR3 loop spans 11 amino acids. Comment on this clonotype: Its antigen remains unknown.

V usage is TRBV12-3 or TRBV12-4 and J usage is TRBJ1-2; D unclear. The source material was blood. The source is a man aged 50 or older with Graves' hyperthyroidism. CDR3 bases: TGTGCCAGCAGTTTACTCTATGGCTACACCTTC. This sequence encodes CASSLLYGYTF.